This is a list of T cell receptor beta chains from one sample in a study of T cell changes during pregnancy in multiple sclerosis. TCRdb's copy holds only in-frame clones and misses some; the assay was immunoSEQ multiplex PCR. The sample has 40,000 to 55,000 clones, more than 80% seen once. Here the sequenced sample was CD4+ T cells from peripheral blood mononuclear cells, taken before pregnancy. These receptors were taken from a female donor with multiple sclerosis, enrolled in a pregnancy study. Each CDR3 is given with its conserved first and last residue. D genes are given only for firm matches. Size tells how often a clone was seen (once, few, many) or the class of an expanded clone, and some rows leave it out.

cdr3_aa: CASSLAGSGGGFF
cdr3_nt: TGTGCCAGCAGCTTAGCCGGCAGCGGGGGGGGGTTCTTC
j_call: TRBJ2-1
clone_size: -
d_call: TRBD2
v_call: TRBV7-9

cdr3_aa: CASRSSRTANTEAFF
cdr3_nt: TGTGCCAGTAGATCTAGTAGGACAGCGAACACTGAAGCTTTCTTT
j_call: TRBJ1-1
clone_size: -
d_call: -
v_call: TRBV19

cdr3_aa: CASSPIQTGDGYTF
cdr3_nt: TGTGCCAGTAGTCCCATCCAGACAGGGGATGGCTACACCTTC
j_call: TRBJ1-2
clone_size: -
d_call: TRBD1
v_call: TRBV19

cdr3_aa: CASSLKGERTRNTGELFF
cdr3_nt: TGTGCCAGCAGCTTAAAGGGGGAGCGGACTCGGAACACCGGGGAGCTGTTTTTT
j_call: TRBJ2-2
clone_size: -
d_call: -
v_call: TRBV7-9

cdr3_aa: CASSARDRGAGYGYTF
cdr3_nt: TGTGCCAGCAGCGCCCGGGACAGGGGCGCGGGCTATGGCTACACCTTC
j_call: TRBJ1-2
clone_size: -
d_call: TRBD1
v_call: TRBV9

cdr3_aa: CASSLQENYGYTF
cdr3_nt: TGCGCCAGCAGCTTACAGGAAAACTATGGCTACACCTTC
j_call: TRBJ1-2
clone_size: -
d_call: -
v_call: TRBV5-1

cdr3_aa: CASSLLMTPNNYGYTF
cdr3_nt: TGTGCCAGCAGTTTACTCATGACACCGAACAACTATGGCTACACCTTC
j_call: TRBJ1-2
clone_size: -
d_call: -
v_call: TRBV6-5

cdr3_aa: CASSFLPWGTGETQYF
cdr3_nt: TGTGCCAGCAGCTTCCTACCTTGGGGGACTGGGGAGACCCAGTACTTC
j_call: TRBJ2-5
clone_size: -
d_call: -
v_call: TRBV7-8

cdr3_aa: CASSSRTDNQPQHF
cdr3_nt: TGTGCCAGCAGTTCCCGGACAGACAATCAGCCCCAGCATTTT
j_call: TRBJ1-5
clone_size: -
d_call: -
v_call: TRBV6-5

cdr3_aa: CASSEKARSGLTYNEQFF
cdr3_nt: TGTGCCAGCAGTGAAAAGGCTCGCTCGGGACTCACCTACAATGAGCAGTTCTTC
j_call: TRBJ2-1
clone_size: -
d_call: -
v_call: TRBV25-1

cdr3_aa: CASRQLGGWQTFGDGYTF
cdr3_nt: TGTGCCAGCAGACAATTAGGAGGGTGGCAGACCTTCGGCGATGGCTACACCTTC
j_call: TRBJ1-2
clone_size: -
d_call: -
v_call: TRBV7-9

cdr3_aa: CASSLEGLAGGETQYF
cdr3_nt: TGTGCCAGCAGCTTAGAGGGACTAGCGGGAGGAGAGACCCAGTACTTC
j_call: TRBJ2-5
clone_size: -
d_call: TRBD2
v_call: TRBV7-9

cdr3_aa: CASSITKQGIRGYTF
cdr3_nt: TGTGCCAGCAGTATAACGAAACAGGGTATCCGGGGCTACACCTTC
j_call: TRBJ1-2
clone_size: -
d_call: -
v_call: TRBV2

cdr3_aa: CASSQDPGSYNSPLHF
cdr3_nt: TGCGCCAGCAGCCAAGATCCGGGATCCTATAATTCACCCCTCCACTTT
j_call: TRBJ1-6
clone_size: -
d_call: -
v_call: TRBV4-3

cdr3_aa: CASSKGGRVGFSYEQYF
cdr3_nt: TGTGCCAGCAGCAAAGGGGGGCGCGTCGGATTTTCCTACGAGCAGTACTTC
j_call: TRBJ2-7
clone_size: -
d_call: -
v_call: TRBV21-1

cdr3_aa: CASRETARNEKLFF
cdr3_nt: TGTGCCAGCAGAGAGACAGCGAGGAATGAAAAACTGTTTTTT
j_call: TRBJ1-4
clone_size: -
d_call: -
v_call: TRBV6-1

cdr3_aa: CASSGGQGYYGYTF
cdr3_nt: TGTGCCAGCAGCGGCGGACAGGGGTACTATGGCTACACCTTC
j_call: TRBJ1-2
clone_size: -
d_call: TRBD1
v_call: TRBV5-8

cdr3_aa: CASSFRRGRYNEQFF
cdr3_nt: TGTGCCAGCAGCTTTCGGAGGGGGCGCTACAATGAGCAGTTCTTC
j_call: TRBJ2-1
clone_size: -
d_call: -
v_call: TRBV7-2

cdr3_aa: CASSKGTGGSYNEQFF
cdr3_nt: TGCGCCAGCAGCAAAGGGACAGGAGGTTCCTACAATGAGCAGTTCTTC
j_call: TRBJ2-1
clone_size: -
d_call: TRBD1
v_call: TRBV5-1

cdr3_aa: CASSYRARETQYF
cdr3_nt: TGTGCCAGCAGTTACCGAGCACGAGAGACCCAGTACTTC
j_call: TRBJ2-5
clone_size: once
d_call: -
v_call: TRBV27

cdr3_aa: CASSLDSSGNTIYF
cdr3_nt: TGTGCCAGCAGCCTTGACAGCTCTGGAAACACCATATATTTT
j_call: TRBJ1-3
clone_size: once
d_call: -
v_call: TRBV6-6

cdr3_aa: CASSGQSYGYTF
cdr3_nt: TGTGCCAGCAGTGGACAGAGCTATGGCTACACCTTC
j_call: TRBJ1-2
clone_size: few
d_call: -
v_call: TRBV2

cdr3_aa: CASIFRQGARNEQFF
cdr3_nt: TGTGCCAGCATCTTTCGACAGGGGGCGCGAAATGAGCAGTTCTTC
j_call: TRBJ2-1
clone_size: -
d_call: TRBD1
v_call: TRBV6-1

cdr3_aa: CASRMDRDREAFF
cdr3_nt: TGTGCCAGTAGAATGGACAGGGATCGTGAAGCTTTCTTT
j_call: TRBJ1-1
clone_size: -
d_call: TRBD1
v_call: TRBV19

cdr3_aa: CARIRDRDVGPKSQPQHF
cdr3_nt: TGTGCCAGGATTCGGGACAGGGACGTGGGGCCGAAGAGTCAGCCCCAGCATTTT
j_call: TRBJ1-5
clone_size: once
d_call: TRBD1
v_call: TRBV27

cdr3_aa: CASSLGGHSYEQYF
cdr3_nt: TGTGCCAGCAGCTTGGGGGGACACTCCTACGAGCAGTACTTC
j_call: TRBJ2-7
clone_size: -
d_call: -
v_call: TRBV5-4

cdr3_aa: CASSNQGNTEAFF
cdr3_nt: TGCGCCAGCAGCAACCAGGGTAACACTGAAGCTTTCTTT
j_call: TRBJ1-1
clone_size: -
d_call: -
v_call: TRBV5-1

cdr3_aa: CASSLGNSPQPQHF
cdr3_nt: TGTGCCAGCAGTTTAGGCAATTCCCCTCAGCCCCAGCATTTT
j_call: TRBJ1-5
clone_size: -
d_call: -
v_call: TRBV28

cdr3_aa: CASSLGIKRTGGQPQHF
cdr3_nt: TGTGCCAGCAGCTTGGGAATAAAGAGGACGGGAGGCCAGCCCCAGCATTTT
j_call: TRBJ1-5
clone_size: -
d_call: -
v_call: TRBV5-5

cdr3_aa: CASATSGAEAFF
cdr3_nt: TGTGCCAGCGCGACCTCCGGGGCTGAAGCTTTCTTT
j_call: TRBJ1-1
clone_size: -
d_call: -
v_call: TRBV27

cdr3_aa: CASSQGSRGDQETQYF
cdr3_nt: TGTGCCAGCAGCCAAGGTTCCCGCGGGGACCAAGAGACCCAGTACTTC
j_call: TRBJ2-5
clone_size: once
d_call: -
v_call: TRBV4-2

cdr3_aa: CASTKGAGHTEAFF
cdr3_nt: TGTGCCAGTACGAAGGGGGCAGGTCACACTGAAGCTTTCTTT
j_call: TRBJ1-1
clone_size: -
d_call: TRBD1
v_call: TRBV19

cdr3_aa: CASSIPRGGSTDTQYF
cdr3_nt: TGTGCCAGTAGTATACCGCGGGGGGGAAGCACAGATACGCAGTATTTT
j_call: TRBJ2-3
clone_size: once
d_call: TRBD2
v_call: TRBV19

cdr3_aa: CASSQPSGRSLYEQYF
cdr3_nt: TGTGCCAGCAGTCAACCTAGCGGGAGAAGTCTGTACGAGCAGTACTTC
j_call: TRBJ2-7
clone_size: -
d_call: TRBD2
v_call: TRBV28

cdr3_aa: CASSPDRVSSPLHF
cdr3_nt: TGTGCCAGCTCACCAGACAGGGTCAGTTCACCCCTCCACTTT
j_call: TRBJ1-6
clone_size: -
d_call: TRBD1
v_call: TRBV18

cdr3_aa: CSVEDPLSRGRRNEQFF
cdr3_nt: TGCAGCGTTGAAGATCCCCTTAGCCGGGGGAGACGGAATGAGCAGTTCTTC
j_call: TRBJ2-1
clone_size: -
d_call: -
v_call: TRBV29-1

cdr3_aa: CASSEMGARGAFF
cdr3_nt: TGTGCCAGCAGTGAAATGGGGGCACGGGGAGCTTTCTTT
j_call: TRBJ1-1
clone_size: -
d_call: -
v_call: TRBV6-1

cdr3_aa: CASKRIGSTEAFF
cdr3_nt: TGTGCCAGCAAGCGGATTGGAAGCACTGAAGCTTTCTTT
j_call: TRBJ1-1
clone_size: -
d_call: -
v_call: TRBV2

cdr3_aa: CVRSFFCPGGGETQYF
cdr3_nt: TGTGTCAGAAGCTTCTTTTGCCCAGGGGGTGGAGAGACCCAGTACTTC
j_call: TRBJ2-5
clone_size: -
d_call: -
v_call: TRBV7-5

cdr3_aa: CASILGQKRNQPQHF
cdr3_nt: TGTGCCAGCATCCTGGGACAGAAACGCAATCAGCCCCAGCATTTT
j_call: TRBJ1-5
clone_size: -
d_call: TRBD1
v_call: TRBV6-1

cdr3_aa: CASSLGTRGQETQYF
cdr3_nt: TGTGCCAGCAGCCTAGGGACTAGGGGGCAAGAGACCCAGTACTTC
j_call: TRBJ2-5
clone_size: -
d_call: TRBD2
v_call: TRBV5-4

cdr3_aa: CASSQAPGGLGGTEAFF
cdr3_nt: TGCGCCAGCAGCCAAGCTCCGGGGGGACTTGGGGGGACTGAAGCTTTCTTT
j_call: TRBJ1-1
clone_size: -
d_call: -
v_call: TRBV4-3

cdr3_aa: CASSRSNTEAFF
cdr3_nt: TGTGCCAGTAGTAGGAGTAACACTGAAGCTTTCTTT
j_call: TRBJ1-1
clone_size: -
d_call: -
v_call: TRBV19

cdr3_aa: CASSPRREYTGELFF
cdr3_nt: TGTGCCAGTAGCCCACGAAGGGAGTACACCGGGGAGCTGTTTTTT
j_call: TRBJ2-2
clone_size: -
d_call: -
v_call: TRBV19

cdr3_aa: CAWSRGGGHLEQYF
cdr3_nt: TGTGCCTGGAGTCGGGGAGGGGGACACCTCGAGCAGTACTTC
j_call: TRBJ2-7
clone_size: -
d_call: -
v_call: TRBV30

cdr3_aa: CASLDSGRIGELFF
cdr3_nt: TGTGCCAGCCTGGACAGCGGGAGGATCGGGGAGCTGTTTTTT
j_call: TRBJ2-2
clone_size: -
d_call: TRBD2
v_call: TRBV6-1

cdr3_aa: CASSGWDWAAGGAGNEQFF
cdr3_nt: TGTGCCAGCAGTGGATGGGATTGGGCAGCGGGAGGGGCGGGGAATGAGCAGTTCTTC
j_call: TRBJ2-1
clone_size: -
d_call: TRBD2
v_call: TRBV6-1

cdr3_aa: CASSSTGGNYGYTF
cdr3_nt: TGTGCCAGTAGTTCGACAGGGGGTAACTATGGCTACACCTTC
j_call: TRBJ1-2
clone_size: -
d_call: TRBD1
v_call: TRBV19

cdr3_aa: CASSYSPRQVYGYTF
cdr3_nt: TGTGCCAGCAGTTACTCGCCCCGACAGGTCTATGGCTACACCTTC
j_call: TRBJ1-2
clone_size: -
d_call: -
v_call: TRBV6-5

cdr3_aa: CASSQGGGQETQYF
cdr3_nt: TGCGCCAGCAGCCAGGGGGGCGGGCAAGAGACCCAGTACTTC
j_call: TRBJ2-5
clone_size: -
d_call: -
v_call: TRBV5-1

cdr3_aa: CASTLMGESQETQYF
cdr3_nt: TGTGCCAGCACTCTCATGGGAGAGAGCCAAGAGACCCAGTACTTC
j_call: TRBJ2-5
clone_size: -
d_call: -
v_call: TRBV6-1

cdr3_aa: CASSKTGTGPHEQYF
cdr3_nt: TGTGCCAGCAGCAAAACCGGGACAGGGCCCCACGAGCAGTACTTC
j_call: TRBJ2-7
clone_size: -
d_call: TRBD1
v_call: TRBV7-3

cdr3_aa: CASSSPTGQTYF
cdr3_nt: TGTGCCAGCAGCTCTCCGACAGGGCAAACGTACTTC
j_call: TRBJ2-7
clone_size: -
d_call: TRBD1
v_call: TRBV7-6

cdr3_aa: CASSLALANQPQHF
cdr3_nt: TGTGCCAGCAGCTTAGCGCTGGCTAATCAGCCCCAGCATTTT
j_call: TRBJ1-5
clone_size: -
d_call: -
v_call: TRBV7-9

cdr3_aa: CASSLVTVPYEQYF
cdr3_nt: TGTGCCAGCAGCTTGGTCACGGTACCCTACGAGCAGTACTTC
j_call: TRBJ2-7
clone_size: -
d_call: -
v_call: TRBV5-6

cdr3_aa: CASSPTGTRHNEQFF
cdr3_nt: TGTGCCAGCAGTCCGACCGGGACTAGACACAATGAGCAGTTCTTC
j_call: TRBJ2-1
clone_size: -
d_call: TRBD2
v_call: TRBV2

cdr3_aa: CASRGGPWEYPYEQYF
cdr3_nt: TGTGCCAGCAGGGGAGGACCTTGGGAATACCCCTACGAGCAGTACTTC
j_call: TRBJ2-7
clone_size: -
d_call: -
v_call: TRBV28